Reported below is one TCR beta chain. These data belong to a study of blood T cell repertoires in COVID-19. Study details: Spain, Italy and the United States supplied samples that represented acute and convalescent COVID-19. T cells, B-cell-depleted T cells, or PBMCs provided the cDNA or gDNA that served as material.

Deletions cut 5 bases from V and 11 bases from J, with 13 bases between. This CDR3 has 12 residues. Germline lookup yields CDR1 PRHDT and CDR2 FYEKMQ (reference sequence). In the authors' workflow: By means of reference gene primer amplification, nucleated cell counts were estimated. Clones were read by immunoSEQ multiplex PCR, and TCRdb kept only the in-frame ones, dropping some. V, J and clone size are those of that table, while D and trimming were read from the DNA. The sample lists about 120,000 clones, roughly four fifths seen once, with around 10% in the top ten. The sequencing sample was made of peripheral blood. The sequence derives from a human donor in a cohort sampled during active COVID-19. The chain links TRBV13 to TRBJ2-1; D possibly corresponds to TRBD2 (6 bases). The CDR3 DNA is TGTGCCAGCAGCGCCCTCACTAGCCAGCAGTTCTTC. Translated, it gives CASSALTSQQFF.